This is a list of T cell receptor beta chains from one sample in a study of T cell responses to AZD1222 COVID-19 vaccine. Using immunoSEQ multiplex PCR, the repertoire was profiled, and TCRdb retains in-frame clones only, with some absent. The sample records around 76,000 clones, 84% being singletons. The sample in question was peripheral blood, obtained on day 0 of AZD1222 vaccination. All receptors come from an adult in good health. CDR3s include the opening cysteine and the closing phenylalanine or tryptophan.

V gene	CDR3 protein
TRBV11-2	CASSPDRTYGYTF
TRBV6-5	CASSLQGDGYTF
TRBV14	CASSPRNLISTGGNQPQHF
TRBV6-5	CASRKTGGTYGYTF
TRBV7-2	CASSPTKGGYTF
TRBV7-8	CASSRSGGGEQYF
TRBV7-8	CASSLDRRHSTDTQYF
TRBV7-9	CASSLVLGGLNEQFF
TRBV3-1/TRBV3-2	CASRDEGGNEKLFF
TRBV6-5	CASRQGSYGYTF
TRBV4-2	CASSQDLAGDVTDTQYF
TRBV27	CASSFWDRVDEQYF
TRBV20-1	CSARRGHEQYF
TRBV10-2	CASSPLKGYGINEQFF
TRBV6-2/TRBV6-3	CASSPGRGWTTEAFF
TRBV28	CAIPGRANTGELFF
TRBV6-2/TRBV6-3	CASSWVQGGFEAFF
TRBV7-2	CASSLVEGMNTEAFF
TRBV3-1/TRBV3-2	CASSAQGQVGNQPQHF
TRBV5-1	CASRAGTVILETQYF